One sample yielded the 23 T cell receptor beta chains listed below, sequenced in a study of cytotoxic CD8 clonotypes in ibrutinib-treated CLL. TCRdb keeps only in-frame clones here, not all; method: immunoSEQ multiplex PCR. Here the sample spans roughly 200,000 clones, roughly 73% being singletons. The sequences come from PBMCs, collected after 12 months of ibrutinib treatment. These receptors were obtained from a human donor with chronic lymphocytic leukemia.

The V and J genes are TRBV5-6 and TRBJ2-2; D remains ambiguous. The V and J ends lost 4 bases and 9 bases respectively, with 16 bases between them. Germline V gives CDR1 SGHDT, CDR2 YYEEEE. The CDR3 spans 14 residues. CDR3 bases: TGTGCCAGCAGCCCCACCTTGTCGACTCGGGAGCTGTTTTTT. This codes for CASSPTLSTRELFF.

This clone occurred once. This sequence joins TRBV5-8 and TRBJ1-4, with D unresolved. The CDR3 is 15 amino acids. The ends were cut back, 2 bases at V and 5 bases at J, with 13 bases in the middle. Germline lookup yields CDR1 SGHTS and CDR2 YDEGEE. The CDR3 DNA follows: TGTGCCAGCAGCTTCCCCGGGGTTGCAAATGAAAAACTGTTTTTT. Its translation is CASSFPGVANEKLFF.

The rearrangement joins TRBV14 to TRBJ2-3, with a tentative D call TRBD2 (5 bases). V was pared by 4 bases and J by 6 bases, with 11 bases between. Germline CDR1 SGHDN, CDR2 FVKESK. This CDR3 is built from 13 residues. The DNA for the CDR3 is TGTGCCAGCAGCCCTAGCCTTGACGATACGCAGTATTTT. Protein product: CASSPSLDDTQYF.

The rearrangement joins TRBV4-2 to TRBJ1-2; D gene uncertain. Germline-derived CDR1 and CDR2 are LGHNA and YNFKEQ. This CDR3 is built from 15 residues. Trimming cost V 0 bases and J 4 bases, with 12 bases left between them. As DNA, the CDR3 is TGTGCCAGCAGCCAAGATCGAGACACACCCTATGGCTACACCTTC. This gives the protein CASSQDRDTPYGYTF.

This clone was found once. CDR3 in amino acids: CASSLGTRMQETQYF. The CDR3 DNA follows: TGCGCCAGCAGCTTAGGGACACGTATGCAAGAGACCCAGTACTTC. This sequence joins TRBV5-1 and TRBJ2-5; perhaps TRBD1 as D (6 bases). V was shortened by 2 bases and J by 2 bases, with 13 bases between the two germline ends. There are 15 residues in the CDR3. Germline V CDR1 and CDR2: SGHRS, YFSETQ.

The chain has TRBV11-2 and TRBJ1-1; D is uncertain. Trimming shortened V by 5 bases and J by 8 bases, and 12 bases separated the two germline ends. The CDR3 contains 12 residues. CDR1 and CDR2 from the germline V gene are SGHAT and FQNNGV. CDR3 nucleotides: TGTGCCAGCAGCCCCCAGGCGAGCGAAGCTTTCTTT. Translated: CASSPQASEAFF.

V usage is TRBV7-6 and J usage is TRBJ1-5, with 9 positions matching TRBD1. Germline V gives CDR1 SGHVS, CDR2 FNYEAQ. Trimming removed 5 bases from V and 2 bases from J; junction bases left unmatched: 4. The CDR3 length is 15 residues. CDR3 bases: TGTGCCAGCAGCCTTGGACAGGGGCGCAATCAGCCCCAGCATTTT. Translated, it gives CASSLGQGRNQPQHF.

The chain couples TRBV2 to TRBJ1-2; D gene ambiguous. Trimming left V 7 bases short and J 4 bases short, with 10 bases between. The CDR3 runs to 12 residues. Per germline, CDR1 SNHLY and CDR2 FYNNEI. CDR3 sequence reads: CASTLTSYGYTF. As DNA, the CDR3 is TGTGCCAGCACCTTGACAAGCTATGGCTACACCTTC. The whole variable domain, filled in from reference TRBV2 and TRBJ1-2, reads EPEVTQTPSHQVTQMGQEVILRCVPISNHLYFYWYRQILGQKVEFLVSFYNNEISEKSEIFDDQFSVERPDGSNFTLKIRSTKLEDSAMYFCASTLTSYGYTFGSGTRLTVV.

In this sample, this clone turned up a few times. V usage is TRBV5-1 and J usage is TRBJ1-5; D gene uncertain. The V gene lost 0 bases and the J gene lost 5 bases, with 12 bases spanning the gap. Germline CDR1 and CDR2: SGHRS and YFSETQ. The CDR3 runs 15 residues. Here the CDR3 DNA reads TGCGCCAGCAGCTTGGCCGGACGGACTGATCAGCCCCAGCATTTT. Protein sequence: CASSLAGRTDQPQHF.

The V and J genes are TRBV5-6 and TRBJ1-5, with D unresolved. The CDR3 loop spans 15 amino acids. Per germline, CDR1 SGHDT and CDR2 YYEEEE. Trimming took off 2 bases at V and 5 bases at J, with 14 bases between the two ends. DNA of the CDR3: TGTGCCAGCAGCTTTCGACGGTTTGGAGATCAGCCCCAGCATTTT. Protein sequence: CASSFRRFGDQPQHF.

V gene TRBV10-3 combines with J gene TRBJ1-5; D might be TRBD1 (5 bases). This CDR3 comprises 15 residues. Per the germline V gene, CDR1 is ENHRY and CDR2 is SYGVKD. The V gene lost 6 bases and the J gene lost 5 bases, with 17 bases spanning the gap. CDR3 region: CAIREDNRNDQPQHF. The CDR3 DNA follows: TGTGCCATCAGGGAGGACAACCGTAACGATCAGCCCCAGCATTTT.

The rearrangement links TRBV6-1 to TRBJ2-1; tentatively, D is TRBD1 (6 bases). The CDR3 runs 13 residues. V gave up 3 bases and J gave up 9 bases, with 12 bases separating them. In germline, CDR1 is MNHNS, CDR2 SASEGT. The CDR3 spells CASSERPRGEQFF. Written as DNA, the CDR3 is TGTGCCAGCAGTGAGAGGCCCAGGGGTGAGCAGTTCTTC.

This clone was counted a single time. The CDR3, as DNA: TGTGCCAGCAGCTGGGGGGCAGCTAACTTTAATTCACCCCTCCACTTT. Protein: CASSWGAANFNSPLHF. V is TRBV5-6 and J is TRBJ1-6; D possibly corresponds to TRBD1 (6 bases). Germline V lookup: CDR1 SGHDT, CDR2 YYEEEE. V was clipped by 3 bases and J by 6 bases, with 16 bases between them. This CDR3 has 16 amino acids.

The chain combines TRBV2 with TRBJ2-2; 9 bases align to TRBD2. J was trimmed by 4 bases and V by 4 bases; bases with no gene match: 7. CDR3 length equals 16 residues. Germline CDR1 is SNHLY and CDR2 is FYNNEI. DNA of the CDR3: TGTGCCAGCAGTGCGTCTAGCGGGGTCCTCACCGGGGAGCTGTTTTTT. Its translation is CASSASSGVLTGELFF.

V and J are TRBV29-1 and TRBJ1-1; D is perhaps TRBD1 (5 bases). V lost 1 base and J 0 bases, leaving 12 bases between the germline ends. CDR1 SQVTM and CDR2 ANQGSEA come from the germline V gene. There are 15 residues in the CDR3. DNA for the CDR3: TGCAGCGTTGAAGCGGTAGGGGACTTGAACACTGAAGCTTTCTTT. Translating gives CSVEAVGDLNTEAFF.

V and J are TRBV5-4 and TRBJ2-7; 11 nucleotides line up with TRBD2. Per the germline V gene, CDR1 is SGHNT and CDR2 is YYREEE (reference sequence). J gave up 1 base and V 4 bases, and 7 bases lay outside the gene matches. The CDR3 covers 16 residues. In nucleotides, the CDR3 is TGTGCCAGCAGCCGGGGCGGGACTAGCGGATCCTACGAGCAGTACTTC. It encodes CASSRGGTSGSYEQYF.

The V and J genes are TRBV7-6 and TRBJ2-1, with D unresolved. V lost 1 base and J 7 bases, leaving 5 bases between the germline ends. Per the germline V gene, CDR1 is SGHVS and CDR2 is FNYEAQ. This CDR3 is built from 12 residues. CDR3 in amino acids: CASSLGLNEQFF. DNA of the CDR3: TGTGCCAGCAGCTTAGGGTTGAATGAGCAGTTCTTC. Full variable domain (remainder filled in from reference TRBV7-6 and TRBJ2-1): GAGVSQSPRYKVTKRGQDVALRCDPISGHVSLYWYRQALGQGPEFLTYFNYEAQQDKSGLPNDRFSAERPEGSISTLTIQRTEQRDSAMYRCASSLGLNEQFFGPGTRLTVL.

CDR3 nucleotides: TGTGCCAGCAGCGTACGACTAGCGGGGAATTCAGATACGCAGTATTTT. It is translated as CASSVRLAGNSDTQYF. This chain connects TRBV9 to TRBJ2-3, with 11 bases that match TRBD2. The germline gives CDR1 SGDLS, CDR2 YYNGEE. The trim removed 1 base at V and 4 bases at J, leaving 5 bases unmatched. CDR3 size: 16 residues.

This clone was counted only a few times. The gene calls are TRBV10-3 and TRBJ2-7, with 14 bases identical to TRBD2. CDR1 and CDR2 from the germline V gene are ENHRY and SYGVKD. The CDR3 is 16 residues long. V gave up 7 bases and J gave up 6 bases; unmatched junction bases: 11. CDR3 residues: CAIMGTSGRSGGEQYF. The CDR3 DNA follows: TGTGCCATCATGGGGACTAGCGGGAGATCTGGCGGCGAGCAGTACTTC.

The chain recombines TRBV11-2 with TRBJ2-2, with 8 positions matching TRBD1. Germline CDR1 and CDR2: SGHAT and FQNNGV. The CDR3 is made up of 14 amino acids. Losses at the gene ends were 8 bases for V and 1 base for J; bases not matched to a gene: 3. The CDR3 is CASETGGNTGELFF. CDR3 bases: TGTGCCAGCGAAACAGGGGGGAACACCGGGGAGCTGTTTTTT.

This rearrangement joins TRBV4-1 to TRBJ2-1; 13 nucleotides align to TRBD2. Germline CDR1 reads MGHRA; CDR2 reads YSYEKL. This CDR3 spans 16 amino acids. The V segment lost 0 bases and the J segment 13 bases; nucleotides outside the gene matches: 9. The CDR3 reads CASSQDLGTSGNLQFF. CDR3 nucleotides: TGCGCCAGCAGCCAAGATCTGGGGACTAGCGGGAATTTACAGTTCTTC.

The chain couples TRBV9 to TRBJ1-1, with 9 bases matching TRBD1. From germline, CDR1 is SGDLS and CDR2 YYNGEE. V was pared by 3 bases and J by 3 bases, with 9 bases of the junction left unmatched. There are 16 residues in the CDR3. CDR3 in amino acids: CASSAGTGRGDTEAFF. The CDR3 coding sequence is TGTGCCAGCAGCGCCGGGACAGGGCGGGGAGACACTGAAGCTTTCTTT. Variable domain in full (rest from reference TRBV9 and TRBJ1-1): DSGVTQTPKHLITATGQRVTLRCSPRSGDLSVYWYQQSLDQGLQFLIQYYNGEERAKGNILERFSAQQFPDLHSELNLSSLELGDSALYFCASSAGTGRGDTEAFFGQGTRLTVV.

The chain is built from TRBV10-1 and TRBJ2-7; D ambiguous. Deletions cut 0 bases from V and 1 base from J, with 10 bases between. The CDR3 covers 15 residues. Germline values: CDR1 WNHNN, CDR2 SYGVQD (reference sequence). CDR3 loop: CASSESAAQSYEQYF. CDR3 coding DNA: TGCGCCAGCAGTGAGTCGGCTGCTCAGTCCTACGAGCAGTACTTC.